This passage covers 9 T cell receptor beta chains from one sample sequenced in a study of CD8+ T cells in alopecia areata. Following RNA extraction, reverse transcription yielded cDNA that acted as the sequencing template. Libraries were prepared by immunoSEQ multiplex PCR; TCRdb keeps only in-frame clonotypes and omits some of them. The sample counts over 100,000 clones, none seen once; the ten largest own about 19%. Sequencing input: lesional skin. These receptors were obtained from a C3H/HeJ mouse with alopecia areata. MHC haplotype of the strain: H2-k.

Notes on this clone: Gene names follow the mouse nomenclature. The CDR3 end is not reached by the read, which stops 4 residues before it; the germline J gene fills it in. The V call is TRBV19, the J call TRBJ1-2; TRBD1 is a possible D gene (6 bases). With 4 bases removed from V and 3 bases from J, the gap between germline ends came to 13 bases. Germline CDR1 is FNHDT and CDR2 is SITEND (reference sequence). The CDR3 contains 14 residues. The CDR3 region is CASSPGGGDSDYTF. Partial CDR3 DNA: TGTGCCAGCAGTCCCGGGGGGGGCGACTCC. The whole variable domain, filled in from reference TRBV19 and TRBJ1-2, reads GGIITQTPKFLIGQEGQKLTLKCQQNFNHDTMYWYRQDSGKGLRLIYYSITENDLQKGDLSEGYDASREKKSSFSLTVTSAQKNEMAVFLCASSPGGGDSDYTFGSGTRLLVI.

This clone was detected a few times. Mouse gene names and germline throughout. The CDR3 is cut off 4 residues early in the read; its end comes from the germline J gene. J is TRBJ2-7 and V is TRBV14; 9 bases are a match to TRBD1. Germline V gives CDR1 SGHDT, CDR2 FRDEAV. The CDR3 extends over 15 amino acids. The CDR3 here is CASSLPGQGGDEQYF. The part of the CDR3 DNA that was read is TGTGCCAGCAGTTTACCGGGACAGGGAGGCGAT.

This clone was observed a few times. The gene names here belong to mouse. The read gets to within 4 residues of the CDR3 end, and the germline J gene fills in the rest. The sample contains more than one DNA sequence encoding this CDR3. The chain employs TRBV1 and TRBJ2-7; TRBD2 agrees at 11 bases. This CDR3 is 15 amino acids long. Germline V gene sequence: CDR1 NSQYPW, CDR2 LRSPGD (reference sequence). The CDR3 DNA, read in part, is TGCACCTGCAGTGCTCGACTGGGGGGGGTTTAT. Residues: CTCSARLGGVY. The CDR3 reads in full as CTCSARLGGVYEQYF.

Turning to this clone: The germline and genes are mouse ones. The read finishes 4 residues shy of the CDR3 end, and the germline J gene is used to complete it. J is TRBJ1-1 and V is TRBV19, with D tentatively TRBD1 (5 bases). V lost 0 bases to trimming and J lost 0 bases, with 9 bases between them. CDR3 length: 15 residues. The germline V gene has CDR1 FNHDT and CDR2 SITEND (reference sequence). The CDR3 spells CASSIGTYANTEVFF. Incomplete CDR3 DNA: TGTGCCAGCAGTATAGGGACATATGCAAACACA.

Only a few counts were recorded for this clone. The genes are named according to mouse. The read terminates 4 residues ahead of where the CDR3 ends, so the germline J gene completes it. V is TRBV13-3 and J is TRBJ2-5; D not certain. Trimming cost V 1 base and J 2 bases, with 5 bases left between them. This CDR3 region has 13 residues. Germline V gene data show CDR1 as NNHDY and CDR2 as SYVADS. The CDR3 loop is CASSDKFQDTQYF. CDR3 DNA, as far as it was read: TGTGCCAGCAGTGATAAGTTCCAAGAC.

On this clone itself: TCRdb's protein and the DNA translation differ at residue 12; the protein here comes from the DNA. Gene labels here are mouse ones. The observed sequence ends 3 residues before the CDR3 terminus, with the missing tail filled in from the germline J gene. This chain uses TRBV13-3 with TRBJ1-3; TRBD1 matches 7 bases. Germline values: CDR1 NNHDY, CDR2 SYVADS. This CDR3 region has 15 residues. V lost 2 bases and J lost 2; bases outside the gene matches: 4. The DNA read from the CDR3 is TGTGCCAGCAGTGAACCGACAGGGCCTGGAAATACG. Its protein product is CASSEPTGPGNT. The entire CDR3 protein reads CASSEPTGPGNTLYF.

This clone was seen only a few times. Genes here carry mouse names. Read data end 4 residues before the CDR3 end; the end is taken from the germline J gene. The V call is TRBV19, the J call TRBJ2-1; TRBD1 might be the D (5 bases). CDR1 is FNHDT and CDR2 is SITEND in the germline V gene (reference sequence). CDR3 length: 13 amino acids. Trimming stripped 3 bases from V and 4 bases from J, with 8 bases between. The CDR3 DNA, read in part, is TGTGCCAGCAGTAACCGACAGTATGCT. Protein sequence: CASSNRQYA. The entire CDR3 is CASSNRQYAEQFF.

In regard to this clone: Mouse gene names and germline throughout. Coverage ceases 4 residues before the CDR3 finishes, and the germline J gene fills in the end. The genes are TRBV13-1 and TRBJ2-2, with 7 nucleotides matching TRBD1. With 3 bases clipped from V and 0 bases from J, the junction kept 5 bases outside the gene matches. CDR1 is NSHNY, CDR2 SYGAGN, per germline. The CDR3 covers 16 residues. The DNA read from the CDR3 is TGTGCCAGCAGTGTCCCGGGACAGCCAAACACCGGG. Amino acids: CASSVPGQPNTG. From start to end, the CDR3 is CASSVPGQPNTGQLYF.

A word on this clone: The gene names here belong to mouse. The read ends 4 residues shy of where the CDR3 ends; the end is completed using the germline J gene. The chain joins TRBV17 to TRBJ2-1; possibly TRBD2 for D (5 bases). CDR1 and CDR2 from the germline V gene are MNHDT and YYDKIL. The CDR3 extends over 14 amino acids. The V gene lost 2 bases and the J gene lost 3 bases, with 8 bases spanning the gap. The CDR3 is CASSRYLGYAEQFF. The sequenced CDR3 bases are TGTGCTAGCAGTAGATACCTGGGCTATGCT.